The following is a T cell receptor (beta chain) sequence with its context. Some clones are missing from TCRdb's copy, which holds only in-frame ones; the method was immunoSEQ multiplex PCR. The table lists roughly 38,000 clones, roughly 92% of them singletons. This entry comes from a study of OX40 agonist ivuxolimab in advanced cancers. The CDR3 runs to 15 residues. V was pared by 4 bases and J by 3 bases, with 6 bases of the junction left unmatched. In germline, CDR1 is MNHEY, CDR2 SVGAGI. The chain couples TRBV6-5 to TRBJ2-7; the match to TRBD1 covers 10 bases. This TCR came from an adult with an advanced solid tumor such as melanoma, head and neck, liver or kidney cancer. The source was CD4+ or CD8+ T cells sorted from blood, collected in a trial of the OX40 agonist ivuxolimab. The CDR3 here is CASSSDRGSFYEQYF. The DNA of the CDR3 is TGTGCCAGCAGTTCGGACAGGGGGAGTTTCTACGAGCAGTACTTC.